These T cell receptor beta chains were read from a single sample in a study of beta chain features in type 1 diabetes. Profiling relied on immunoSEQ multiplex PCR, and the TCRdb table lists in-frame clones only, not all of them. The top ten clones hold over 0.014% of a sample with 300,000 to 400,000 clones, less than 15% of them seen once. Sequencing used naive CD4+ T cells from blood. Receptor source: a woman aged 18-30 years with type 1 diabetes. Each CDR3 is given without its conserved first and last residue.

>TRBV9
ASSARDTNYGYT
>TRBV5-1
ASSLDLTGPQETQY
>TRBV11-3
ASSFLGPFGGLF
>TRBV7-3
ASSLMGTVGTDTQY
>TRBV9
ASSVGGGAGVNEQF
>TRBV28
ASSFETGTGGRDTQY
>TRBV19
ASSTRIEVNGYT
>TRBV2
ASTSLTSGRRDTQY
>TRBV5-1
ASSFVGTTTYEQY
>TRBV7-8
ASSLIRGSYNEQF
>TRBV7-9
ASSFPPSPEAF
>TRBV5-1
ASSLARPPGSGELF
>TRBV5-1
ASSLGLAPNNEQF
>TRBV30
ASNGPSGTEAF
>TRBV10-3
AISGSTGNSNQPQH
>TRBV29-1
SVEVGHEQF
>TRBV28
ASSLNLAGTTDTQY
>TRBV18
ASSPPAGDYNEQF
>TRBV7-6
ASSWGPLAGSYNEQF
>TRBV9
ASSDGTSGTSTDTQY
>TRBV7-9
ASSLLTPTSSYNEQF
>TRBV20-1
STLANEQF
>TRBV28
ASSPQTDTQY
>TRBV6-5
ASSPGSTRHEQF
>TRBV5-1
ASGRDRGWETQY
>TRBV5-6
ASSYTGYLGTQY
>TRBV11-2
ASSRRTSGLYNEQF
>TRBV29-1
SVLRQGGSGANVLT
>TRBV10-3
AISAETGRVYGYT
>TRBV7-9
ASSSFGTGWNTGELF
>TRBV6-6
ASSSPQGSTDTQY
>TRBV5-1
ASSHMTGGKSNEQF
>TRBV18
ASSPDRDLGYT
>TRBV4-3
ASSQETWTGISGANVLT
>TRBV19
ASSILAGGGNNIQY
>TRBV7-9
ASSLAQGNIQY
>TRBV11-3
ASSHRSDYGYT
>TRBV7-3
ASSFPGTSVV
>TRBV2
ASSEEGTGGQPQH
>TRBV4-1
ASSLQQDLIGEQF
>TRBV30
AWGRENQPQH
>TRBV9
ASSAGLAADVKNIQY